This TCR beta chain was retrieved from a study of CD8+CD57+ T cells in acquired aplastic anemia. This CDR3 contains 15 residues. CDR1 and CDR2 (germline): SGHAT, FQNNGV. Trimming took off 5 bases at V and 4 bases at J, with 17 bases between the two ends. According to the study, genomic DNA was the template for TCR beta VDJ and CDR3 profiling. TCRdb analysed the reads with MiXCR anew, one entry per CDR3 protein. The repertoire holds hundreds of thousands of distinct CDR3 sequences, with under 80% as singletons. The chain recombines TRBV11-2 with TRBJ1-2; a weak D match, TRBD1 (6 bases). The TCR originated in a human donor in good health, serving as a control. Source material: sorted CD4+, CD8+, or CD8+CD57+ T cells (not recorded which) from PBMCs. The chain's CDR3 is CASSVGGAPSYGYTF. CDR3 nucleotides: TGTGCCAGCAGCGTCGGGGGGGCGCCTAGCTATGGCTACACCTTC.